The rows below give T cell receptor beta chains drawn from one sample of a study of cytomegalovirus exposure and HLA in healthy donors. Some clones are missing from TCRdb's copy, which holds only in-frame ones; the method was immunoSEQ multiplex PCR. The sample lists some 140,000 clones; over 65% were seen once. Input material: PBMCs. The receptors originated from a man younger than 35 in good health and CMV-seropositive. CDR3s include the opening cysteine and the closing phenylalanine or tryptophan.

V gene	J gene	CDR3 protein
TRBV30	TRBJ2-7	CAWSGPTSGRFYEQYF
TRBV5-1	TRBJ2-3	CASSLEQHTDTQYF
TRBV29-1	TRBJ1-1	CSDHLTGVNTEAFF
TRBV5-1	TRBJ2-3	CASSLVAGRTDTQYF
TRBV29-1	TRBJ2-1	CSVVTSGRGNEQFF
TRBV29-1	TRBJ2-7	CSAIIGTGGYYEQYF
TRBV6-1	TRBJ1-3	CASSEGQANTIYF
TRBV4-3	TRBJ2-7	CASSREGSYEQYF
TRBV7-8	TRBJ2-5	CASSNFEREKLETQYF
TRBV9	TRBJ2-7	CASSVAAVSYEQYF
TRBV7-9	TRBJ1-2	CASSLYISGSPIGYTF